Listed below are T cell receptor beta chains from one sample, sequenced in a study of cytomegalovirus exposure and HLA in healthy donors. Sequenced by immunoSEQ multiplex PCR; TCRdb stores in-frame clones only, minus some. The table lists approximately 260,000 clones, about 83% of them singletons. Sequenced material: PBMCs. The receptors here all came from a middle-aged woman in good health and CMV-seropositive. CDR3s include the opening cysteine and the closing phenylalanine or tryptophan. D genes are given only for firm matches. Size is stated for part of the rows, as once, few or many counts, or as a class when the clone is expanded.

v_call	d_call	j_call	clone_size	cdr3_nt	cdr3_aa
TRBV11-2	.	TRBJ2-2	.	TGTGCCAGCAGCCAAACCGGGGAGCTGTTTTTT	CASSQTGELFF
TRBV28	.	TRBJ2-5	few	TGTGCCAGCAGTTTATACAGGGGAGGAGAGACCCAGTACTTC	CASSLYRGGETQYF
TRBV7-2	TRBD1	TRBJ2-7	.	TGTGCCAGCAGCTTAGCCGGGACAGGGATCTACGAGCAGTACTTC	CASSLAGTGIYEQYF
TRBV19	.	TRBJ2-3	.	TGTGCCAGTGGGGGAGGGGGATTCACAGATACGCAGTATTTT	CASGGGGFTDTQYF
TRBV29-1	.	TRBJ2-1	.	TGCAGCCTGACTTCTCGCTCCTACAATGAGCAGTTCTTC	CSLTSRSYNEQFF
TRBV29-1	TRBD1	TRBJ1-3	.	TGCAGCGCTGCAGGGGGGAGCTCTGGAAACACCATATATTTT	CSAAGGSSGNTIYF
TRBV5-1	TRBD1	TRBJ1-2	few	TGCGCCAGCAGCCATAGGGACAGCGATAATGGCTACACCTTC	CASSHRDSDNGYTF
TRBV7-9	TRBD2	TRBJ2-6	.	TGTGCCAGCAGCCTCGGACTAGCGTTGAGCTCTGGGGCCAACGGCCTGACTTTC	CASSLGLALSSGANGLTF
TRBV30	.	TRBJ1-2	.	TGTGCCTGGAGTGTAGGGGTTGGAGGGGAGGGAGGCTACACCTTC	CAWSVGVGGEGGYTF
TRBV27	.	TRBJ1-5	.	TGTGCCAGCAGTTTAGGGGGGTCGGGCAATCAGCCCCAGCATTTT	CASSLGGSGNQPQHF
TRBV4-1	TRBD1	TRBJ2-1	.	TGCGCCAGCAGCCATCCGGGACAGGGATACAATGAGCAGTTCTTC	CASSHPGQGYNEQFF
TRBV6-1	.	TRBJ1-5	.	TGTGCCAGCAGTGTTGGCCTCGCTGGGACTGGGACTAAGCAGCCCCAGCATTTT	CASSVGLAGTGTKQPQHF
TRBV30	.	TRBJ2-5	.	TGTGCCTGGAGTCAGGGACAAGAGACCCAGTACTTC	CAWSQGQETQYF